This T cell receptor (beta chain) stems from a study of control samples from healthy donors and cancer patients. The CDR3 runs 16 residues. The germline V gene encodes CDR1 MNHEY and CDR2 SVGEGT. V was cut by 4 bases and J by 0 bases, with 16 bases left in between. Assay used: immunoSEQ multiplex PCR; TCRdb lists only in-frame clones, some missing. This sample has about 55,000 clones, with roughly 94% found just once. Sequenced sample: blood. This receptor was identified in a man aged 30 to 45 in good health. The rearrangement links TRBV6-2 or TRBV6-3 to TRBJ2-7, with D tentatively TRBD2 (5 bases). The CDR3 coding sequence is TGTGCCAGCAGTTCTCTATTGGCGGGCGGCTCCTACGAGCAGTACTTC. The encoded protein is CASSSLLAGGSYEQYF.